This TCR beta chain was recorded in a study of shared clonotypes between healthy human individuals. The germline V gene has CDR1 KGHSH and CDR2 LQKENI. The CDR3 length is 13 residues. V lost 4 bases, J lost 3 bases, and 8 bases lay in between. Findings and caveats of the study: Relative to clonotypes present in all four donors, those not shared had lower generation probabilities.

Profiled with immunoSEQ multiplex PCR; TCRdb holds only in-frame clones, not every one. The sample shows about a million clones, over 75% of them seen only once. Caucasian adults residing in Nashville, Tennessee made up all the donors. The table lists this clone with a count of one. Its antigen remains unidentified. V gene TRBV18 combines with J gene TRBJ2-3; D remains unclear. The source material was memory CD4+ T cells sorted from blood. The subset here: CD45RA-negative fraction. The clonotype comes from a man younger than 35 in good health. The CDR3 coding sequence is TGTGCCAGCTCACGATCCCGGACAGATACGCAGTATTTT. It specifies CASSRSRTDTQYF. Full variable domain (outside the CDR3, taken from reference TRBV18 and TRBJ2-3): NAGVMQNPRHLVRRRGQEARLRCSPMKGHSHVYWYRQLPEEGLKFMVYLQKENIIDESGMPKERFSAEFPKEGPSILRIQQVVRGDSAAYFCASSRSRTDTQYFGPGTRLTVL.